A single sample is the source of the 9 T cell receptor beta chains below, sequenced in a study of Ad26.COV2.S vaccination and SARS-CoV-2 variants. This sample's treatment: roughly 18 received Ad26.COV2.S at low or high dose, single or two shots; 5 received placebo; per-sample allocation not given. Collection of the samples took place on day 63 after the first injection of vaccine or placebo. Here immunoSEQ multiplex PCR was the method, and the copy in TCRdb shows in-frame clones only, minus some. The top ten clones hold approximately 4.5% of a sample with about 440,000 clones, less than 95% of them seen once. The starting material was peripheral blood, obtained in a trial of Ad26.COV2.S vaccine versus placebo. The receptors here all came from a person between 18 and 65 years old who received the Ad26.COV2.S COVID-19 vaccine or a placebo.

V usage is TRBV14 and J usage is TRBJ2-1; TRBD1 or TRBD2 may be the D gene (7 bases each). V lost 2 bases, J lost 1 base, and 15 bases lay in between. From germline, CDR1 is SGHDN and CDR2 FVKESK. CDR3 length: 17 amino acids. CDR3 bases: TGTGCCAGCAGCCAAAGAACAGGGGAGGGATCCTACAATGAGCAGTTCTTC. Translated, it gives CASSQRTGEGSYNEQFF.

This clone was detected only once. This sequence joins TRBV18 and TRBJ1-4; D gene uncertain. This CDR3 has 15 amino acids. Trimming took off 2 bases at V and 0 bases at J, with 7 bases between the two ends. The germline V gene encodes CDR1 KGHSH and CDR2 LQKENI. CDR3 nucleotide sequence: TGTGCCAGCTCACCATTCATTGCAACTAATGAAAAACTGTTTTTT. Protein: CASSPFIATNEKLFF.

The CDR3 region has the DNA TGTGCCAGCAGGGGGGACATTTACGAGCAGTACTTC. This encodes CASRGDIYEQYF. The rearrangement links TRBV2 to TRBJ2-7; D might be TRBD1 (6 bases). CDR1 is SNHLY, CDR2 FYNNEI, per germline. V lost 6 bases, J lost 4 bases, and 10 bases lay in between. The CDR3 length is 12 residues.

The J gene is TRBJ1-6, the V gene TRBV6-5; D is unclear. V was pared by 6 bases and J by 7 bases, with 7 bases between. In germline, CDR1 is MNHEY, CDR2 SVGAGI. This CDR3 comprises 12 residues. CDR3 amino acids: CASRVGNSPLHF. The CDR3 DNA sequence: TGTGCCAGCAGGGTCGGGAATTCACCCCTCCACTTT.

In this sample, this clone turned up once. This chain uses TRBV19 with TRBJ1-5; D is possibly TRBD1 (5 bases). Trimming left V 6 bases short and J 2 bases short, with 14 bases between. The germline gives CDR1 LNHDA, CDR2 SQIVND (reference sequence). This CDR3 has 15 residues. The CDR3 loop reads CASRIQGVGNQPQHF. The CDR3 region has the DNA TGTGCCAGTAGGATCCAGGGAGTTGGCAATCAGCCCCAGCATTTT. Together with reference TRBV19 and TRBJ1-5, the CDR3 gives the full variable domain: DGGITQSPKYLFRKEGQNVTLSCEQNLNHDAMYWYRQDPGQGLRLIYYSQIVNDFQKGDIAEGYSVSREKKESFPLTVTSAQKNPTAFYLCASRIQGVGNQPQHFGDGTRLSIL.

The genes are TRBV6-6 and TRBJ2-1, with D hard to call. In germline, CDR1 is MNHNY, CDR2 SVGAGI (reference sequence). Trimming stripped 2 bases from V and 2 bases from J, with 10 bases between. The CDR3 is made up of 15 amino acids. CDR3 sequence reads: CASSYGVGPYNEQFF. The CDR3 region has the DNA TGTGCCAGCAGTTACGGGGTAGGGCCCTACAATGAGCAGTTCTTC.

This clone was seen a single time. The rearrangement uses TRBV28 and TRBJ2-7; tentatively, D is TRBD1 (5 bases). This CDR3 comprises 14 residues. CDR1 MDHEN and CDR2 SYDVKM come from the germline V gene. V was shortened by 3 bases and J by 2 bases, with 11 bases between the two germline ends. Written as DNA, the CDR3 is TGTGCCAGCAGTTTCCTGGACACCACCTACGAGCAGTACTTC. Translated, it gives CASSFLDTTYEQYF.

This clone was recorded a few times. The V gene is TRBV27, the J gene TRBJ2-7; TRBD1 matches at 7 bases. V trimming: 4 bases; J trimming: 7 bases; junction bases outside the gene matches: 7. This CDR3 spans 13 amino acids. CDR1 and CDR2 (germline): MNHEY, SMNVEV (reference sequence). CDR3 coding DNA: TGTGCCAGCAGTTCGACAGGGACGGGGGAGCAGTACTTC. Its protein is CASSSTGTGEQYF.

The rearrangement uses TRBV30 and TRBJ2-7, with unresolved D. The CDR3 is 12 amino acids. V lost 4 bases and J lost 1, with 8 bases in between. Germline lookup yields CDR1 GTSNPN and CDR2 SVGIG (reference sequence). CDR3 protein: CAWTDVSYEQYF. The CDR3 DNA reads as TGTGCCTGGACGGACGTTTCCTACGAGCAGTACTTC.